Listed below are T cell receptor beta chains from one sample, sequenced in a study of CXCR3-negative and CXCR3-positive naive CD8 T cells. TCRdb re-called the 5' RACE reads and catalogs CDR3 proteins one per entry, DNA excluded. The ten most abundant clones cover approximately 0.56% of a sample with about 50,000 distinct CDR3 sequences. The material sequenced was naive CXCR3+ CD8+ T cells from blood. Source of these receptors: a human donor in good health. Some clones in this sample may be carry-over from other donors' samples. The CDR3 runs from the conserved cysteine through the conserved F or W.

CDR3aa	v_gene	j_gene
CASSIGLAPTYEQYF	TRBV7-9	TRBJ2-7
CASSPSLGSTGELFF	TRBV7-9	TRBJ2-2
CASSYRGDSEKLFF	TRBV6-5	TRBJ1-4
CASSYSTPLGANVLTF	TRBV6-2/TRBV6-3	TRBJ2-6
CASRDREGAGNQPQHF	TRBV28	TRBJ1-5
CASSPGSYEQYF	TRBV27	TRBJ2-7
CSAKAGTSTDTQYF	TRBV20-1	TRBJ2-3
CASSSTFEQFF	TRBV7-9	TRBJ2-1
CASSRDGHNQPQHF	TRBV6-2/TRBV6-3	TRBJ1-5
CAISDGMEETQYF	TRBV10-3	TRBJ2-5
CASSEALVYEQYF	TRBV6-1	TRBJ2-7
CSGRVNYGYTF	TRBV29-1	TRBJ1-2
CASSQLSGVGYEQYF	TRBV3-1	TRBJ2-7
CSARIAGTYNEQFF	TRBV20-1	TRBJ2-1
CASSRGLAGGLQETQYF	TRBV12-3/TRBV12-4	TRBJ2-5
CSAAGSSYEQYF	TRBV29-1	TRBJ2-7
CASSQDPGRGSYNEQFF	TRBV4-2	TRBJ2-1
CASSGEAGPYGYTF	TRBV9	TRBJ1-2
CASSFFINQETQYF	TRBV7-8	TRBJ2-5
CASFWDRGNTEAFF	TRBV7-9	TRBJ1-1
CASSLDGRDTQYF	TRBV7-9	TRBJ2-3
CASSLYFGPGNTGELFF	TRBV7-3	TRBJ2-2
CASSRGLAAQETQYF	TRBV5-1	TRBJ2-5
CASSYSTWGEETQYF	TRBV6-5	TRBJ2-5
CASSQERNLPPAVWNGYTF	TRBV4-1	TRBJ1-2
CASQLRGASYNEQFF	TRBV4-3	TRBJ2-1
CACRQGMLHEQYF	TRBV2	TRBJ2-7
CASSDSGARGRNTEAFF	TRBV7-9	TRBJ1-1
CAHFTDNTEAFF	TRBV30	TRBJ1-1
CASSENPTSTDTQYF	TRBV6-4	TRBJ2-3
CASSLLGGDEQFF	TRBV11-2	TRBJ2-1
CASSVEGKATEAFF	TRBV9	TRBJ1-1
CSTYGGLAGVNSYNEQFF	TRBV29-1	TRBJ2-1
CSARDRRELTEAFF	TRBV20-1	TRBJ1-1
CASSYLQGSNQPQHF	TRBV27	TRBJ1-5
CASSLWVTDEAFF	TRBV5-5	TRBJ1-1
CASSIWTATNEKLFF	TRBV12-3/TRBV12-4	TRBJ1-4
CASSPDRSYEQYF	TRBV7-9	TRBJ2-7
CASSLEAGGEDTQYF	TRBV28	TRBJ2-3
CASSPLAGGPVEQFF	TRBV7-6	TRBJ2-1
CSISTGTGASPQHF	TRBV29-1	TRBJ1-5
CASSPGTSGGARYF	TRBV9	TRBJ2-7
CASSQETMNTEAFF	TRBV4-3	TRBJ1-1
CASRGGGATYNEQFF	TRBV11-2	TRBJ2-1
CSARVHERGDWYEQYF	TRBV20-1	TRBJ2-7
CASSLGGANEAFF	TRBV12-3/TRBV12-4	TRBJ1-1
CASSLEGGLAGYEQYF	TRBV13	TRBJ2-7